The next 26 T cell receptor beta chains were all read from a single sample in a study of blood T cell repertoires in COVID-19 (dated by TCRdb to about 2020). Library construction relied on the immunoSEQ multiplex PCR assay. TCRdb mirrors the immuneACCESS table, restricted to in-frame sequences. Some clones are absent from its copies; in checked studies, under half trace to an unresolved V gene, and the reason for the others is unknown. This sample gives around 70,000 clones in total; 80% of them show up just once. Of the sample, roughly 18% is held by the ten largest clones. Sequenced: peripheral blood. All receptors come from a man aged 65 to 85 who had recovered from COVID-19.

V usage is TRBV19 and J usage is TRBJ1-5, with D tentatively TRBD1 (6 bases). Trimming left V 10 bases short and J 0 bases short, with 13 bases between. The germline CDR1 and CDR2 sequences are LNHDA and SQIVND (reference sequence). The CDR3 totals 14 residues. Written as DNA, the CDR3 is TGTGCCATCTCTGACAGGCATAGCAATCAGCCCCAGCATTTT. This translates into CAISDRHSNQPQHF.

The rearrangement joins TRBV4-3 to TRBJ1-4, with D unresolved. Trimming took 0 bases from V and 5 from J, leaving 10 bases between them. The CDR3 consists of 15 residues. From germline, CDR1 is LGHNA and CDR2 YSLEER. The CDR3 region is CASSQELTRNEKLFF. DNA for the CDR3: TGCGCCAGCAGCCAAGAACTGACACGGAATGAAAAACTGTTTTTT.

The CDR3 sequence: CASSFPPNSQPQHF. As DNA, the CDR3 is TGCGCCAGCAGCTTCCCTCCGAACTCTCAGCCCCAGCATTTT. The chain couples TRBV5-1 to TRBJ1-5, with no clear D. Trimming shortened V by 2 bases and J by 6 bases, and 12 bases separated the two germline ends. The CDR3 runs to 14 residues. The germline CDR1 and CDR2 sequences are SGHRS and YFSETQ.

In this sample, this clone turned up once. The chain is built from TRBV29-1 and TRBJ2-1; no clear D. CDR3 length: 11 amino acids. Germline assignment: CDR1 SQVTM and CDR2 ANQGSEA. Trimming left V 6 bases short and J 8 bases short, with 11 bases between. The CDR3 DNA follows: TGCAGCGTGGCGAGCCGGGATGAGCAGTTCTTC. Its protein product is CSVASRDEQFF.

The V gene is TRBV6-5, the J gene TRBJ2-1; 9 positions agree with TRBD1. CDR1 MNHEY and CDR2 SVGAGI come from the germline V gene. V lost 6 bases and J lost 4; bases outside the gene matches: 7. The CDR3 is 15 residues long. This chain's CDR3 is CASSAPTGGYNEQFF. CDR3 DNA: TGTGCCAGCAGCGCACCGACAGGGGGTTACAATGAGCAGTTCTTC.

V gene TRBV6-2 or TRBV6-3 combines with J gene TRBJ1-1; no clear D gene. Germline V gene data show CDR1 as MNHEY and CDR2 as SVGEGT. V lost 7 bases, J lost 4 bases, and 13 bases lay in between. The CDR3 consists of 13 residues. The CDR3 loop is CASTPLLPTEAFF. In nucleotides, the CDR3 is TGTGCCAGCACCCCGCTTCTACCCACTGAAGCTTTCTTT.

The chain joins TRBV28 to TRBJ1-2; D is unclear. The V gene's germline CDR1 is MDHEN and CDR2 SYDVKM. V gave up 4 bases and J gave up 13 bases, with 7 bases separating them. The CDR3 contains 9 residues. CDR3 DNA: TGTGCCAGCAGTTCCCCCTTCACCTTC. Translation: CASSSPFTF.

The chain couples TRBV27 to TRBJ2-3; 7 bases agree with TRBD1. Germline assignment: CDR1 MNHEY and CDR2 SMNVEV (reference sequence). The CDR3 is 17 amino acids. After removal of 2 bases from V and 2 bases from J, the junction contained 10 bases not matched to a gene. Written as DNA, the CDR3 is TGTGCCAGCAGTTTAAAATACAGGGGCCTAACCACAGATACGCAGTATTTT. Residues: CASSLKYRGLTTDTQYF.

This chain joins TRBV28 and TRBJ2-2, with D possibly TRBD1 on 6 matching bases. V lost 1 base and J 8 bases, leaving 11 bases between the germline ends. CDR1 and CDR2 from the germline V gene are MDHEN and SYDVKM. The CDR3 sequence is 14 residues long. This chain's CDR3 is CASSLSGQSGELFF. In nucleotides, the CDR3 is TGTGCCAGCAGTTTATCGGGACAATCGGGGGAGCTGTTTTTT.

The CDR3 DNA sequence: TGTGCCAGCAGCCCGAGAGACAGGGGCGCTGAAGCTTTCTTT. It is translated as CASSPRDRGAEAFF. This rearrangement joins TRBV9 to TRBJ1-1; 8 nucleotides align to TRBD1. CDR3 length: 14 amino acids. Germline lookup yields CDR1 SGDLS and CDR2 YYNGEE. Losses at the gene ends were 4 bases for V and 6 bases for J; bases not matched to a gene: 8.

The chain has TRBV7-3 and TRBJ2-7, with TRBD1 as a possible D gene (5 bases). V shed 3 bases and J shed 0 bases, with 12 bases lying between them. This CDR3 spans 15 amino acids. The germline V gene encodes CDR1 SGHTA and CDR2 FQGTGA. Written as DNA, the CDR3 is TGTGCCAGCAGCTTGAGCACAGGATCCTCCTACGAGCAGTACTTC. It translates to CASSLSTGSSYEQYF.

The chain carries TRBV4-3 and TRBJ2-5, with unresolved D. V was trimmed by 5 bases and J by 5 bases, leaving 18 bases between them. This CDR3 comprises 15 residues. The V gene's germline CDR1 is LGHNA and CDR2 YSLEER. In DNA form, the CDR3 reads TGCGCCAGCAGCTATGGAACCGGAAACGGGGAGACCCAGTACTTC. Protein: CASSYGTGNGETQYF.

The rearrangement links TRBV7-8 to TRBJ2-2, with 10 bases aligning to TRBD2. Germline V gene data show CDR1 as SGHVS and CDR2 as FQNEAQ. Unmatched junction bases numbered 10, after V lost 2 bases and J lost 4 bases. This CDR3 contains 18 residues. CDR3 DNA sequence: TGTGCCAGCAGCTTACTCCGACTTGCTAGCGGGAGCACCGGGGAGCTGTTTTTT. It yields the protein CASSLLRLASGSTGELFF. Variable domain in full (rest from reference TRBV7-8 and TRBJ2-2): GAGVSQSPRYKVAKRGQDVALRCDPISGHVSLFWYQQALGQGPEFLTYFQNEAQLDKSGLPSDRFFAERPEGSVSTLKIQRTQQEDSAVYLCASSLLRLASGSTGELFFGEGSRLTVL.

This rearrangement joins TRBV2 to TRBJ2-6; a possible D gene is TRBD2 (6 bases). There are 16 residues in the CDR3. CDR1 SNHLY and CDR2 FYNNEI come from the germline V gene. The V end lost 2 bases, the J end lost 2 bases, and 10 bases lay between the germline ends. The CDR3, as DNA: TGTGCCAGCAGTGAACGGGGGAACGCTGGGGCCAACGTCCTGACTTTC. It encodes CASSERGNAGANVLTF. Looking up the rest from reference TRBV2 and TRBJ2-6 gives the full variable domain: EPEVTQTPSHQVTQMGQEVILRCVPISNHLYFYWYRQILGQKVEFLVSFYNNEISEKSEIFDDQFSVERPDGSNFTLKIRSTKLEDSAMYFCASSERGNAGANVLTFGAGSRLTVL.

The V and J genes are TRBV5-1 and TRBJ2-1, with TRBD1 as a possible D gene (5 bases). The germline gives CDR1 SGHRS, CDR2 YFSETQ. This CDR3 is 15 amino acids long. Trimming removed 7 bases at V and 0 bases at J, with 14 bases between. The CDR3 DNA reads as TGCGCCAGCGGGGCCGCCATAAGCTCCTACAATGAGCAGTTCTTC. This sequence encodes CASGAAISSYNEQFF.

The CDR3 DNA follows: TGTGCCAGCAGCGCGGGGACAGCAGAGACCCAGTACTTC. Protein sequence: CASSAGTAETQYF. The chain couples TRBV7-7 to TRBJ2-5; D might be TRBD1 (7 bases). This CDR3 has 13 amino acids. Trimming took 5 bases from V and 4 from J, leaving 11 bases between them. Germline CDR1 and CDR2: SSHAT and FNYEAQ (reference sequence). Combining the CDR3 with reference TRBV7-7 and TRBJ2-5 gives the whole variable domain GAGVSQSPRYKVTKRGQDVTLRCDPISSHATLYWYQQALGQGPEFLTYFNYEAQPDKSGLPSDRFSAERPEGSISTLTIQRTEQRDSAMYRCASSAGTAETQYFGPGTRLLVL.

This chain links TRBV7-9 with TRBJ1-3; 10 bases match TRBD1. Germline loops: CDR1 SEHNR, CDR2 FQNEAQ (reference sequence). The trim removed 5 bases at V and 1 base at J, leaving 5 bases unmatched. The CDR3 is 16 residues long. CDR3 loop: CASSGGQGGSGNTIYF. In DNA, the CDR3 is TGTGCCAGCAGCGGCGGACAGGGGGGTTCTGGAAACACCATATATTTT.

This chain joins TRBV9 and TRBJ2-3, with 8 bases fitting TRBD1. The V segment lost 0 bases and the J segment 4 bases; nucleotides outside the gene matches: 7. CDR1 SGDLS and CDR2 YYNGEE come from the germline V gene. This CDR3 is built from 16 residues. The CDR3 DNA reads TGTGCCAGCAGCGTAGACGGAGGGACAGGAGCAGATACGCAGTATTTT. This translates into CASSVDGGTGADTQYF.

V usage is TRBV19 and J usage is TRBJ1-1, with TRBD1 matching over 8 bases. In germline, CDR1 is LNHDA, CDR2 SQIVND (reference sequence). V shed 5 bases and J 5 bases; nucleotides not matched to a gene: 4. The CDR3 loop spans 13 amino acids. DNA for the CDR3: TGTGCCAGTAGTTTTCAGGGGGCGACTGAAGCTTTCTTT. Translating gives CASSFQGATEAFF.

This chain uses TRBV30 with TRBJ1-6; TRBD1 matches 9 bases. V gave up 5 bases and J gave up 10 bases; unmatched junction bases: 6. Germline lookup yields CDR1 GTSNPN and CDR2 SVGIG (reference sequence). The CDR3 contains 13 residues. The CDR3 nucleotides read TGTGCCTGGGCGGGAGACAGGGGGTCACCCCTCCACTTT. As protein: CAWAGDRGSPLHF.

The J gene is TRBJ1-1, the V gene TRBV18, with D hard to call. The CDR3 spans 13 residues. Per germline, CDR1 KGHSH and CDR2 LQKENI. V gave up 3 bases and J gave up 0 bases, with 5 bases separating them. CDR3 coding DNA: TGTGCCAGCTCACCTGACATGAACACTGAAGCTTTCTTT. This codes for CASSPDMNTEAFF.

This clone has only one observation. The chain is built from TRBV28 and TRBJ1-1; 11 positions agree with TRBD1. The ends lost 7 bases at V and 0 bases at J; junction bases unmatched: 7. CDR1 is MDHEN and CDR2 is SYDVKM in the germline V gene. The CDR3 runs to 16 residues. CDR3 in DNA: TGTGCCAGCAAGGGGACAGGGGGTATCTTGAACACTGAAGCTTTCTTT. This codes for CASKGTGGILNTEAFF.

The V call is TRBV3-1 (or the pseudogene TRBV3-2), the J call TRBJ2-5; 7 bases are shared with TRBD1. Per germline, CDR1 LGHDT and CDR2 YNNKEL (reference sequence). J lost 3 bases, V lost 1 base, and 14 bases had no gene match. The CDR3 runs 18 residues. The CDR3 nucleotides read TGTGCCAGCAGCCAAGCCGCGAAACTTACAGGGGAAGAAGAGACCCAGTACTTC. Its protein is CASSQAAKLTGEEETQYF.

This chain joins TRBV3-1 (or the pseudogene TRBV3-2) and TRBJ2-2, with 10 bases matching TRBD1. CDR1 and CDR2 (germline): LGHDT, YNNKEL (reference sequence). This CDR3 has 17 residues. V was pared by 4 bases and J by 6 bases, with 11 bases of the junction left unmatched. In DNA form, the CDR3 reads TGTGCCAGCAGCCGTCGACTTAGGGACAGGGGTCCCGGGGAGCTGTTTTTT. It specifies CASSRRLRDRGPGELFF.

The chain uses TRBV19 and TRBJ1-4; 8 bases are a match to TRBD1. V lost 6 bases, J lost 3 bases, and 9 bases stayed unmatched. Germline V gene sequence: CDR1 LNHDA, CDR2 SQIVND (reference sequence). This CDR3 region has 16 residues. The CDR3 DNA reads as TGTGCCAGTAGCACCGGACAGGGATCGGCTAATGAAAAACTGTTTTTT. It encodes CASSTGQGSANEKLFF.

The chain couples TRBV6-4 to TRBJ1-1; tentatively, D is TRBD1 (6 bases). There are 13 residues in the CDR3. Trimming took 8 bases from V and 4 from J, leaving 14 bases between them. Germline CDR1 MRHNA, CDR2 SNTAGT. The CDR3 DNA reads as TGTGCCAGCCCGAGTAGGGGGAGCACTGAAGCTTTCTTT. It is translated as CASPSRGSTEAFF.